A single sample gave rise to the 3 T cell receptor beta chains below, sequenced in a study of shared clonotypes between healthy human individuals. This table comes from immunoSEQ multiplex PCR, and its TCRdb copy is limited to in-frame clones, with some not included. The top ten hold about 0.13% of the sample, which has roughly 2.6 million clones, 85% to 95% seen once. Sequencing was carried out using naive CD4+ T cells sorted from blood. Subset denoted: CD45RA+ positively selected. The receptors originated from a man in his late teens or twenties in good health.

CDR3 protein: CASSNTGTGGPATF. CDR3 DNA: TGCGCCAGCAGTAATACCGGGACAGGGGGCCCCGCCACCTTC. The V call is TRBV10-2, the J call TRBJ1-2; TRBD1 aligns across 12 bases. The V and J ends lost 5 bases and 13 bases, in that order; junction bases with no gene match: 11. Per germline, CDR1 WSHSY and CDR2 SAAADI. This CDR3 is 14 amino acids long.

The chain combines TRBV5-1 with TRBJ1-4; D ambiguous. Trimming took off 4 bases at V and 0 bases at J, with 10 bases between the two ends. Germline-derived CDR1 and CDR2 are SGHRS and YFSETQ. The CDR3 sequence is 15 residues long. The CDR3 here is CASSTDPATNEKLFF. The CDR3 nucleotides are TGCGCCAGCAGCACCGACCCTGCAACTAATGAAAAACTGTTTTTT.

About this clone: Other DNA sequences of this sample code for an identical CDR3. The CDR3 loop is CASSLRTSGGADTQYF. The CDR3 nucleotides read TGTGCCAGCAGCTTGCGGACTAGCGGGGGGGCCGATACGCAGTATTTT. This rearrangement joins TRBV7-8 to TRBJ2-3, with TRBD2 identical over 15 bases. Germline assignment: CDR1 SGHVS and CDR2 FQNEAQ. The CDR3 loop spans 16 amino acids. V lost 3 bases to trimming and J lost 6 bases; unmatched junction nucleotides: 4.